This T cell receptor beta chain comes out of a study of T cell responses to AZD1222 COVID-19 vaccine. Turning to this clone: Its antigen is unknown.

Some clones are missing from TCRdb's copy, which holds only in-frame ones; the method was immunoSEQ multiplex PCR. The sample lists 150,000 to 200,000 clones; about nine tenths were seen once. Study-wide results and caveats: Spike-specific TCR repertoires showed rising breadth and depth after two AZD1222 doses. The donor group comprised mostly white British people and more females; the analysis possibly underestimated clonal diversity. Just a handful of people given AZD1222 tested seropositive at baseline. Across spike, vaccine-associated CD4 TCRs were found, dominant at 160-218 and 743-854.

This CDR3 has 12 residues. Germline lookup yields CDR1 MNHEY and CDR2 SVGEGT. Trimming removed 5 bases from V and 5 bases from J, with 9 bases in between. This receptor was obtained from an adult in good health. The sequenced sample was peripheral blood, obtained on day 0 of AZD1222 vaccination. V gene TRBV6-2 or TRBV6-3 combines with J gene TRBJ2-5; D gene ambiguous. CDR3: CASSNVRETQYF. The CDR3, as DNA: TGTGCCAGCAGTAATGTTAGGGAGACCCAGTACTTC.